This TCR beta chain was observed in a study of Tregs in tolerant kidney transplant recipients. Findings and caveats of the study: The small number of patients limits these findings pending further validation.

Comments on this clone: Its antigen is still unknown.

The protocol was immunoSEQ multiplex PCR, while the TCRdb copy is restricted to in-frame clones and leaves out a portion. The sample shows 120,000 or so clones, 85% to 95% of them seen only once. The V gene lost 5 bases and the J gene lost 8 bases, with 16 bases spanning the gap. The germline V gene encodes CDR1 LNHDA and CDR2 SQIVND (reference sequence). This CDR3 is built from 14 residues. The sequenced sample consisted of CD4+ T cells from blood. The source is a human donor in good health. V usage is TRBV19 and J usage is TRBJ2-1; D possibly corresponds to TRBD2 (5 bases). The CDR3 spells CASSAAGGRDEQFF. The CDR3 DNA is TGTGCCAGTAGTGCCGCGGGCGGGCGCGATGAGCAGTTCTTC.